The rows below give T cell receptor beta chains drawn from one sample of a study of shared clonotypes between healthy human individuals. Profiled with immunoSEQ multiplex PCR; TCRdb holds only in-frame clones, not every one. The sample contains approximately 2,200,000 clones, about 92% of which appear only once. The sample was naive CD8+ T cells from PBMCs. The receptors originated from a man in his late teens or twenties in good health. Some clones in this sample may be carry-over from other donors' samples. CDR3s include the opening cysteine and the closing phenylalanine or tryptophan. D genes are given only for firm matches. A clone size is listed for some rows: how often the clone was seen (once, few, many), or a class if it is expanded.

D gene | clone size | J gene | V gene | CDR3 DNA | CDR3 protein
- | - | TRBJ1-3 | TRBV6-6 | TGTGCCAGCAGCGGGACGCAGACATCTGGAAACACCATATATTTT | CASSGTQTSGNTIYF
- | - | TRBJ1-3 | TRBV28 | TGTGCCAGCAGTTTCCCCTTTCACAGGGTTACCAACTCTGGAAACACCATATATTTT | CASSFPFHRVTNSGNTIYF
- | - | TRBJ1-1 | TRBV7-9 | TGTGCCAGCAGCTTTAATGCCGCAGAGAACACTGAAGCTTTCTTT | CASSFNAAENTEAFF
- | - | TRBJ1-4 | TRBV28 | TGTGCCAGCAGTTTAAGGGACGGGAAACTGTTTTTT | CASSLRDGKLFF
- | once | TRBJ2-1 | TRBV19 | TGTGCCAGTAGTGTCGAGGGGGGCTTTTACAATGAGCAGTTCTTC | CASSVEGGFYNEQFF
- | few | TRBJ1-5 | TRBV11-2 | TGTGCCAGCCCTACTCAGCCCCAGCATTTT | CASPTQPQHF
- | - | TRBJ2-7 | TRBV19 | TGTGCCAGTAGTCCTATCGCGGCCTACGAGCAGTACTTC | CASSPIAAYEQYF
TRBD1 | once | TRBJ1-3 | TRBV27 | TGTGCCAGCAGGATAACAGGGGGCCGAGGAAACACCATATATTTT | CASRITGGRGNTIYF
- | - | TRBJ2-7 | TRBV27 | TGTGCCAGCAGTTTCAGCCACCTCGTCTACGAGCAGTACTTC | CASSFSHLVYEQYF
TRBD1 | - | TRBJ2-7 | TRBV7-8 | TGTGCCAGCAGCGGAAGGACAGGATCCTACGAGCAGTACTTC | CASSGRTGSYEQYF
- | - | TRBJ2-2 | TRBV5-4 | TGTGCCAGTTTGGAGGGCACCGGGGAGCTGTTTTTT | CASLEGTGELFF
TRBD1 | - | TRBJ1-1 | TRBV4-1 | TGCGCCAGCAGCCCTATCCCGGGACAGGACAACACTGAAGCTTTCTTT | CASSPIPGQDNTEAFF
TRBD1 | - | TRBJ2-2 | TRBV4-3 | TGCGCCAGCAGCGTAGGGACAGGGAGGAACACCGGGGAGCTGTTTTTT | CASSVGTGRNTGELFF
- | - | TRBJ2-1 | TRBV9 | TGTGCCAGCAGCGTAGGGCGTAGCGGACCCCTGGGTGAGCAGTTCTTC | CASSVGRSGPLGEQFF
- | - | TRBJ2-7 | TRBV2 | TGTGCCAGCAGTGAGTTTCTTTGGGTCGACGAGCAGTACTTC | CASSEFLWVDEQYF
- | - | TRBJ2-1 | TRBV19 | TGTGCCAGTAGTATAGGGCTCTCCTACAATGAGCAGTTCTTC | CASSIGLSYNEQFF
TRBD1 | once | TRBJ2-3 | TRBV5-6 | TGTGCCAGCAGCTCAGACAGGGTGGCAGATACGCAGTATTTT | CASSSDRVADTQYF
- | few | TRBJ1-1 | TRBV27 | TGTGCCAGCAGTTTATCGTTAGGAATCACTGAAGCTTTCTTT | CASSLSLGITEAFF
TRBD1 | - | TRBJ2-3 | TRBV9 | TGTGCCAGCAGCGCCCGGACAGGGGTCGTTACTAGCACAGATACGCAGTATTTT | CASSARTGVVTSTDTQYF
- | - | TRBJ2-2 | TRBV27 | TGTGCCAGCAGTTTATGGGGAAAAATTGGGAACACCGGGGAGCTGTTTTTT | CASSLWGKIGNTGELFF
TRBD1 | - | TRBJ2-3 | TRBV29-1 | TGCAGCGCAGCTGAGGACAGGGGGCGCACAGATACGCAGTATTTT | CSAAEDRGRTDTQYF
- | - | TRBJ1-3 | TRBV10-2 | TGCGCCAGCAGGGCAGGGGAGATAGCCAATGGAGGAAACACCATATATTTT | CASRAGEIANGGNTIYF
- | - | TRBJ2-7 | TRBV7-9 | TGTGCCAGCAGCTTAGCCAGATCCTACGAGCAGTACTTC | CASSLARSYEQYF
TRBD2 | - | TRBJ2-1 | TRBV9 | TGTGCCAGCAGCGTAGCAGTAGCGGGAGGCTTCAATGAGCAGTTCTTC | CASSVAVAGGFNEQFF
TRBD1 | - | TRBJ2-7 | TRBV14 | TGTGCCAGCAGCCAAGGACCGGGGACAGCCTACTACGAGCAGTACTTC | CASSQGPGTAYYEQYF
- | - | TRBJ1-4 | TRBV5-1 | TGCGCCAGCAGCTTGTACGGCCAGGGATCTGAAAAACTGTTTTTT | CASSLYGQGSEKLFF
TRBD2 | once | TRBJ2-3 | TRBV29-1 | TGCAGCGTTGAAGATTGGAGACTAGCGGGAGGGCCCTCCGATACGCAGTATTTT | CSVEDWRLAGGPSDTQYF
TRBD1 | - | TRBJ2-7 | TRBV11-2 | TGTGCCAGCAGCTTAGACAGGGGGCCCTCCTACGAGCAGTACTTC | CASSLDRGPSYEQYF
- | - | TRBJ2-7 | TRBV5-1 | TGCGCCAGCAGGGACAGGGAGGGTAACTACGAGCAGTACTTC | CASRDREGNYEQYF
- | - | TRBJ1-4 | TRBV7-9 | TGTGCCAGCAGCTCGGACAGTTTTATTAATGAAAAACTGTTTTTT | CASSSDSFINEKLFF
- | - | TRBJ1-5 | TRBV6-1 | TGCGCCAGCAGTGAGCGGGTGGGGGGCTACAGCAATCAGCCCCAGCATTTT | CASSERVGGYSNQPQHF
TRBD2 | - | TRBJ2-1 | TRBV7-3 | TGTGCCAGCAGCCCAGGACTAGCGGGAGACCCAGGCTCCTACAATGAGCAGTTCTTC | CASSPGLAGDPGSYNEQFF
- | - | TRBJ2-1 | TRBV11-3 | TGTGCCAGCAGCTCCTTGGGCGGGGTCAATGAGCAGTTCTTC | CASSSLGGVNEQFF
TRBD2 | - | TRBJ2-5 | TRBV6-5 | TGTGCCAGCAGTTACGTAGCGGGAGGGAGGGAGACCCAGTACTTC | CASSYVAGGRETQYF
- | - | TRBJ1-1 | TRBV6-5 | TGTGCCAGCAGTTATTCCCATACAGGGAACACTGAAGCTTTCTTT | CASSYSHTGNTEAFF
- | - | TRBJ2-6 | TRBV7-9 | TGTGCCAGCAGCTTCGGCGGCGAGGGACCTGGGGCCAACGTCCTGACTTTC | CASSFGGEGPGANVLTF
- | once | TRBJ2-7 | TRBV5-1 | TGCGCCAGCAGCTTGGTGGGGGGTGAGACCTACGAGCAGTACTTC | CASSLVGGETYEQYF
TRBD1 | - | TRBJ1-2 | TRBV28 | TGTGCCAGCAGTTTTTGGGGGGCCACAGGGGGCGTCGACTATGGCTACACCTTC | CASSFWGATGGVDYGYTF
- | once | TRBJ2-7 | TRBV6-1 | TGTGCCAGCAGGGGGGATTACCGAAGGTACGAGCAGTACTTC | CASRGDYRRYEQYF
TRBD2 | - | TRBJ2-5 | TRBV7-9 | TGTGCCAGCAGCCCCCCGACTAGCGGGCGACAAGAGACCCAGTACTTC | CASSPPTSGRQETQYF
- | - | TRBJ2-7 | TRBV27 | TGTGCCAGCAGTTTCGCCGGAAACACGTACGAGCAGTACTTC | CASSFAGNTYEQYF
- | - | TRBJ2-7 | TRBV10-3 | TGTGCCATCAGTGGGGCTAATGGGGACGAGCAGTACTTC | CAISGANGDEQYF
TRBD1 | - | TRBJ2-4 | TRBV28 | TGTGCCAGCAGTTTAGGCAGGGGGACCAAAAACATTCAGTACTTC | CASSLGRGTKNIQYF
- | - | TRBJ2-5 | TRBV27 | TGTGCCAGCAGTTTATCGGGACGGGTTCAAGAGACCCAGTACTTC | CASSLSGRVQETQYF
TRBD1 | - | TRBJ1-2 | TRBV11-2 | TGTGCCAGCAGCTTAGGGTCTGGGACAGGCAATGGCTACACCTTC | CASSLGSGTGNGYTF
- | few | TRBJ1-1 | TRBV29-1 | TGCAGCGTTGTAAGTTTGGGTAACGGGGCTGAAGCTTTCTTT | CSVVSLGNGAEAFF
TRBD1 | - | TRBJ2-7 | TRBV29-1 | TGCAGCGTTGAAGCACCGGGACAGGGAAGCCCCCCTTATTACGAGCAGTACTTC | CSVEAPGQGSPPYYEQYF
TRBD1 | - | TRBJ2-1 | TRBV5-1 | TGCGCCAGCAGCCGGGGACAGGGGGCCAACAATGAGCAGTTCTTC | CASSRGQGANNEQFF
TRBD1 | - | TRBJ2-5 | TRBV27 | TGTGCCAGCAGTGACCGGGACAGACAAGAGACCCAGTACTTC | CASSDRDRQETQYF
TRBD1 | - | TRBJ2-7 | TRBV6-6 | TGTGCCAGCACCGACACCGGGACAGGGGGCGGCGAGCAGTACTTC | CASTDTGTGGGEQYF
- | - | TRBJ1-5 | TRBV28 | TGTGCCAGCGGGGACCGCCTGAATCAGCCCCAGCATTTT | CASGDRLNQPQHF